This TCR beta chain comes out of a study of cytomegalovirus exposure and HLA in healthy donors. Study findings and constraints: Most TCRs appeared rarely, but some public TCRs recurred in many donors.

Remarks on this clone: Its antigen remains unidentified.

Libraries were prepared by immunoSEQ multiplex PCR; TCRdb keeps only in-frame clonotypes and omits some of them. The sample lists 150,000 to 200,000 clones, approximately 83% occurring once. The CDR3 has 14 amino acids. V shed 3 bases, J shed 5 bases, and the junction held 3 bases outside the gene matches. Germline values: CDR1 SNHLY, CDR2 FYNNEI. What was sequenced was PBMCs. The chain joins TRBV2 to TRBJ2-1; 8 nucleotides align to TRBD1. The TCR comes from a woman between 18 and 29 years old in good health and CMV-seropositive. The CDR3 nucleotides read TGTGCCAGCAGTGACAGGGGGCTTAACAATGAGCAGTTCTTC. It is translated as CASSDRGLNNEQFF.